This is a list of T cell receptor beta chains from one sample in a study of control samples from healthy donors and cancer patients. Repertoires were generated with immunoSEQ multiplex PCR, while TCRdb's copy carries only in-frame clones and drops some. The sample contains some 12,000 clones, roughly 94% of which appear only once. Specimen: PBMCs. The receptors shown here come from a man between 70 and 80 years old with head and neck cancer. The CDR3 runs from the conserved cysteine through the conserved F or W. D genes are given only for firm matches. The size field is filled for only some rows; it gives once, few, many or a size class.

j_call d_call clone_size v_call cdr3_nt cdr3_aa
TRBJ2-3 - once TRBV18 TGTGCCAGCTCACCACCGGGGGCGCTGTCAGATACGCAGTATTTT CASSPPGALSDTQYF
TRBJ2-2 TRBD2 once TRBV5-4 TGTGCCAGCAGCCCTCCGGGACTAGCGGGGAACACCGGGGAGCTGTTTTTT CASSPPGLAGNTGELFF
TRBJ2-2 TRBD1 - TRBV6-4 TGTGCCAGCAGTTCCGGGACAGGGGGGACCGGGGAGCTGTTTTTT CASSSGTGGTGELFF
TRBJ2-5 TRBD1 - TRBV5-1 TGCGCCAGCAGCCTCTGGGACAGGGACCTCCGAGAGACCCAGTACTTC CASSLWDRDLRETQYF
TRBJ2-1 - - TRBV4-1 TGCGCCAGCAGCCTCCAAATCCGCTTTAGCTCCTACAATGAGCAGTTCTTC CASSLQIRFSSYNEQFF
TRBJ1-1 - - TRBV28 TGTGCCAGCAGGTTAGGCCCAATTGCCACTGAAGCTTTCTTT CASRLGPIATEAFF
TRBJ2-2 - - TRBV4-2 TGTGCCAGCAGCCAAGATCGGCTTTGGGACCTAAACACCGGGGAGCTGTTTTTT CASSQDRLWDLNTGELFF
TRBJ2-7 TRBD2 - TRBV5-1 TGCGCCAGCAGCTTGTTCGGGGGGGCCTACGAGCAGTACTTC CASSLFGGAYEQYF
TRBJ1-5 TRBD1 - TRBV6-2/TRBV6-3 TGTGCCAGCAGTTTGACAGGGACCCAGCCCCAGCATTTT CASSLTGTQPQHF
TRBJ2-7 - - TRBV18 TGTGCCACCCAGAAAACAGGGACCTACGAGCAGTACTTC CATQKTGTYEQYF
TRBJ1-4 TRBD1 once TRBV6-5 TGTGCCAGCAGGAAAGTCGGGACAGGGAACGAAAAACTGTTTTTT CASRKVGTGNEKLFF
TRBJ1-3 - - TRBV10-3 TGTGCCATCAGTGAGTCGAGGGCCCCTCGGTCGCCCATATATTTT CAISESRAPRSPIYF
TRBJ1-2 - - TRBV11-2 TGTGCCAGCAGCTTAGATCTGGGGAACTATGGCTACACCTTC CASSLDLGNYGYTF
TRBJ1-4 TRBD1 - TRBV27 TGTGCCAGCAGTCCATCCGGGACAGGGTGGAGGGAAAAACTGTTTTTT CASSPSGTGWREKLFF
TRBJ2-3 TRBD1 - TRBV27 TGTGCCAGCAGTTTAGGGACAGCCACAGATACGCAGTATTTT CASSLGTATDTQYF
TRBJ2-7 TRBD1 - TRBV6-6 TGTGCCAGCAGTCCCCGGACAGGGGTACGCGACGAGCAGTACTTC CASSPRTGVRDEQYF
TRBJ1-1 TRBD1 - TRBV4-2 TGTGCCAGCAGCCAGACAGGGTTGAACACTGAAGCTTTCTTT CASSQTGLNTEAFF
TRBJ2-1 TRBD2 once TRBV11-2 TGTGCCAGCAGCTTAGTGTCTAGCGGGTATTGGCAGTTCTTC CASSLVSSGYWQFF
TRBJ2-2 - - TRBV5-1 TGCGCCAGCAGCTTGCCCACAGGGACTACCGGGGAGCTGTTTTTT CASSLPTGTTGELFF
TRBJ2-4 - - TRBV6-5 TGTGCCAGCGGACGGATGAGGTACCGAATTCAGTACTTC CASGRMRYRIQYF
TRBJ1-5 - - TRBV6-5 TGTGCCAGCAGTTACTCCGCGGCTCTCAATCAGCCCCAGCATTTT CASSYSAALNQPQHF
TRBJ2-2 TRBD2 - TRBV30 TGTGCCTGGAGTGTATCGGGACTAACGAACACCGGGGAGCTGTTTTTT CAWSVSGLTNTGELFF
TRBJ1-5 TRBD1 - TRBV6-5 TGCGCCAGCAGAGGGGACAGGGGTTTTGGGCAGCCCCAGCATTTT CASRGDRGFGQPQHF
TRBJ2-7 TRBD2 - TRBV28 TGTGCCAGCGGGATACTAGCGGGAGGTCTCTACGAGCAGTACTTC CASGILAGGLYEQYF
TRBJ2-4 - - TRBV5-1 TGCGCCAGCAGCCGTTTCCGCGGCGAGCTAAACATTCAGTACTTC CASSRFRGELNIQYF
TRBJ2-2 TRBD1 - TRBV12-3/TRBV12-4 TGTGCCAGCAGACAGGGGAGAGGCGGGGAGCTGTTTTTT CASRQGRGGELFF
TRBJ1-5 - - TRBV7-2 TGTGCCAGCAGCTTTAGGGTCAATCAGCCCCAGCATTTT CASSFRVNQPQHF
TRBJ2-1 TRBD1 - TRBV10-2 TGCGCCAGCAGAACCTACAGGGGGCGAACCTACAATGAGCAGTTCTTC CASRTYRGRTYNEQFF
TRBJ2-2 TRBD2 - TRBV5-4 TGTGCCAGCAGCTTTGGGACTAGCGGGCAAAGAGGCGGGGAGCTGTTTTTT CASSFGTSGQRGGELFF
TRBJ2-2 - - TRBV12-5 TGTGCTAGTGGTTTGGTAGTAGGGGCCGGGGAGCTGTTTTTT CASGLVVGAGELFF
TRBJ2-2 TRBD2 - TRBV11-3 TGTGCCAGCAGCTCGAGCGGGAGTCGGGACACCGGGGAGCTGTTTTTT CASSSSGSRDTGELFF
TRBJ1-5 - - TRBV5-1 TGCGCCAGCAGCGTACAGGGTGGCAATCAGCCCCAGCATTTT CASSVQGGNQPQHF
TRBJ1-3 - - TRBV6-1 TGTGCCAGCAGTGAAGCGGAGCCCCGCGGTTATTTT CASSEAEPRGYF
TRBJ1-4 TRBD1 - TRBV4-2 TGTGCCAGCAGCCAAGAGAGCGGACAGGGAGGTGAAAAACTGTTTTTT CASSQESGQGGEKLFF
TRBJ1-2 TRBD1 - TRBV6-6 TGTGCCAGCCGCCAGACAGGGGATAACTATGGCTACACCTTC CASRQTGDNYGYTF
TRBJ1-1 TRBD1 - TRBV7-2 TGTGCCAGCAGCCCACAGGGGACCCACACTGAAGCTTTCTTT CASSPQGTHTEAFF
TRBJ2-5 - - TRBV7-7 TGTGCCAGCAGCCCGGACAGAGCACAAGAGACCCAGTACTTC CASSPDRAQETQYF
TRBJ1-1 TRBD1 - TRBV7-8 TGTGCCAGCAGCTTAGCGTACACAGGGGGCAGGACTGAAGCTTTCTTT CASSLAYTGGRTEAFF
TRBJ1-1 - - TRBV5-6 TGTGCCAGCAGCTTGGAGGGGCGGCGGAGGGGCGCTTTCTTT CASSLEGRRRGAFF